The 5 T cell receptor beta chains given below trace back to one sample, sequenced in a study of shared clonotypes between healthy human individuals. The protocol was immunoSEQ multiplex PCR, while the TCRdb copy is restricted to in-frame clones and leaves out a portion. The sample lists roughly 1,600,000 clones, approximately 98.5% occurring once. The sequenced sample consisted of naive CD4+ T cells sorted from blood. Subset described: CD45RA+ positively selected. These receptors all come from a man aged 30-40 years in good health.

This chain joins TRBV29-1 and TRBJ1-1; possibly TRBD1 for D (5 bases). The germline V and J ends were trimmed by 6 bases and 8 bases, with 13 bases remaining between them. The CDR3 contains 11 residues. Germline CDR1 is SQVTM and CDR2 is ANQGSEA. Here the CDR3 DNA reads TGCAGCGTCCACGGGGCAGAAGAAGCTTTCTTT. It translates to CSVHGAEEAFF.

A note on this clone: Additional DNA sequences in this sample encode the identical CDR3. For the CDR3, the DNA is TGTGCCAGCAGCTTAAAGGGAGATACGCAGTATTTT. As protein: CASSLKGDTQYF. V is TRBV11-2 and J is TRBJ2-3; no reliable D call. This CDR3 region has 12 residues. Germline lookup yields CDR1 SGHAT and CDR2 FQNNGV. Trimming stripped 2 bases from V and 5 bases from J, with 5 bases between.

The V and J genes are TRBV19 and TRBJ2-7; either TRBD1 or TRBD2 may fit D (5 bases each). The V gene's germline CDR1 is LNHDA and CDR2 SQIVND (reference sequence). CDR3 length equals 13 residues. V shed 7 bases and J shed 5 bases, with 15 bases lying between them. The CDR3 DNA reads as TGTGCCAGTAATACCGGGACGTTCGACGAGCAGTACTTC. Its protein product is CASNTGTFDEQYF.

In the case of this clone: Other DNA sequences in this specimen translate into the identical CDR3. The genes are TRBV7-8 and TRBJ1-1; D call uncertain. V was trimmed by 3 bases and J by 2 bases, leaving 7 bases between them. Germline-derived CDR1 and CDR2 are SGHVS and FQNEAQ. The CDR3 is 13 amino acids. CDR3 bases: TGTGCCAGCAGCTTGGACCGTAACACTGAAGCTTTCTTT. Residues: CASSLDRNTEAFF.

The chain recombines TRBV7-6 with TRBJ2-7, with 10 bases that match TRBD1. The CDR3 has 15 residues. The trim removed 5 bases at V and 3 bases at J, leaving 7 bases unmatched. The germline V gene has CDR1 SGHVS and CDR2 FNYEAQ. The CDR3 DNA sequence: TGTGCCAGCAGCCGTGGGGGACAGGGGATCTACGAGCAGTACTTC. Translation gives CASSRGGQGIYEQYF.